Below, 31 T cell receptor beta chains from the same sample are listed, as sequenced in a study of shared clonotypes between healthy human individuals. Clones were sequenced by immunoSEQ multiplex PCR, and TCRdb holds only the in-frame ones, with some missing. The sample contains some 2.1 million clones, roughly 94% of which appear only once. CD8 cells regarded as naive lacked CD45RO, were positively chosen for CCR7, and omitted terminally differentiated effector memory CD45RA+ cells. The sample was naive CD8+ T cells sorted from blood. The receptors shown here come from a man aged 18 to 29 in good health.

V usage is TRBV4-2 and J usage is TRBJ1-2; TRBD1 is a possible D gene (5 bases). The CDR3 has 15 amino acids. Germline CDR1 LGHNA, CDR2 YNFKEQ. The V end lost 0 bases, the J end lost 0 bases, and 8 bases lay between the germline ends. The DNA of the CDR3 is TGTGCCAGCAGCCAAGATTGGGGGGCTAACTATGGCTACACCTTC. This gives the protein CASSQDWGANYGYTF.

Remarks on this clone: This specimen includes other DNA sequences encoding the same CDR3. This rearrangement joins TRBV4-1 to TRBJ2-7, with 11 bases matching TRBD1. The germline V gene has CDR1 MGHRA and CDR2 YSYEKL. The trim removed 4 bases at V and 2 bases at J, leaving 4 bases unmatched. CDR3 length: 15 residues. CDR3 DNA sequence: TGCGCCAGCAGCCCAACGGGACAGGGGGCCTACGAGCAGTACTTC. Protein product: CASSPTGQGAYEQYF.

The V gene is TRBV28, the J gene TRBJ2-3; D remains unclear. The ends were cut back, 3 bases at V and 2 bases at J, with 9 bases in the middle. CDR3 length: 14 amino acids. Germline V CDR1 and CDR2: MDHEN, SYDVKM. In DNA form, the CDR3 reads TGTGCCAGCAGTTTCCTTCAAAACACAGATACGCAGTATTTT. It translates to CASSFLQNTDTQYF.

This rearrangement joins TRBV30 to TRBJ1-1; 7 bases map to TRBD1. V was pared by 0 bases and J by 6 bases, with 10 bases of the junction left unmatched. The germline V gene has CDR1 GTSNPN and CDR2 SVGIG (reference sequence). The CDR3 contains 15 residues. Here the CDR3 reads CAWSVLEGAGAEAFF. The CDR3 nucleotides read TGTGCCTGGAGTGTCCTTGAGGGGGCAGGCGCTGAAGCTTTCTTT.

The rearrangement links TRBV10-3 to TRBJ2-7; TRBD1 might be the D (6 bases). The V and J ends lost 1 base and 5 bases respectively, with 12 bases between them. Per the germline V gene, CDR1 is ENHRY and CDR2 is SYGVKD. The CDR3 has 14 residues. The CDR3 loop is CAISEWAGVDEQYF. The CDR3 bases are TGTGCCATCAGTGAGTGGGCAGGGGTAGACGAGCAGTACTTC.

For this clone: This specimen includes other DNA sequences encoding the same CDR3. The chain employs TRBV4-3 and TRBJ2-7, with 7 positions matching TRBD1. CDR3 length: 15 amino acids. Per the germline V gene, CDR1 is LGHNA and CDR2 is YSLEER. V lost 1 base to trimming and J lost 0 bases; unmatched junction nucleotides: 3. This CDR3 is CASSQGRDSSYEQYF. As DNA, the CDR3 is TGCGCCAGCAGCCAAGGCCGGGACAGCTCCTACGAGCAGTACTTC.

Points on this clone: This sample includes further DNA sequences coding for the same CDR3. The V gene is TRBV7-6, the J gene TRBJ1-5; TRBD1 aligns across 7 bases. Germline values: CDR1 SGHVS, CDR2 FNYEAQ. This CDR3 has 14 amino acids. V dropped 1 base and J dropped 7; count of bases not matched to a gene: 4. This chain's CDR3 is CASSLGTGLQPQHF. The CDR3 DNA sequence: TGTGCCAGCAGCTTAGGGACAGGTTTACAGCCCCAGCATTTT.

This chain uses TRBV2 with TRBJ1-2; tentative D call: TRBD1 (5 bases). Trimming stripped 2 bases from V and 4 bases from J, with 11 bases between. Germline CDR1 and CDR2: SNHLY and FYNNEI. This CDR3 contains 14 residues. The CDR3 nucleotides read TGTGCCAGCAGTGAATCGGGACTCTCCTATGGCTACACCTTC. Protein: CASSESGLSYGYTF.

With respect to this clone: The sample carries other DNA sequences with the same CDR3. The chain links TRBV5-4 to TRBJ1-1; no definite D call. This CDR3 contains 12 residues. V lost 2 bases and J 4 bases, leaving 6 bases between the germline ends. Germline CDR1 reads SGHNT; CDR2 reads YYREEE (reference sequence). The CDR3 DNA sequence: TGTGCCAGCAGCTTCGGAGGCACTGAAGCTTTCTTT. Translation gives CASSFGGTEAFF.

Details on this clone: Other DNA sequences in this sample translate to the same CDR3. The rearrangement joins TRBV28 to TRBJ2-5, with a tentative D call TRBD1 (6 bases). Per the germline V gene, CDR1 is MDHEN and CDR2 is SYDVKM. The CDR3 has 14 residues. Trimming took off 6 bases at V and 1 base at J, with 12 bases between the two ends. CDR3 sequence (DNA): TGTGCCAGCAGCCAGGACAGCTTCCAAGAGACCCAGTACTTC. Amino acids: CASSQDSFQETQYF. Drawing the rest from reference TRBV28 and TRBJ2-5, the complete variable domain is DVKVTQSSRYLVKRTGEKVFLECVQDMDHENMFWYRQDPGLGLRLIYFSYDVKMKEKGDIPEGYSVSREKKERFSLILESASTNQTSMYLCASSQDSFQETQYFGPGTRLLVL.

The chain is built from TRBV28 and TRBJ1-4; D not resolved. This CDR3 region has 15 residues. Germline lookup yields CDR1 MDHEN and CDR2 SYDVKM. V lost 4 bases and J lost 5, with 14 bases in between. The CDR3 bases are TGTGCCAGCAGTTCTACCGGGGATCGAAATGAAAAACTGTTTTTT. It yields the protein CASSSTGDRNEKLFF.

Note on this clone: This sample includes further DNA sequences coding for the same CDR3. This chain connects TRBV19 to TRBJ1-2; D possibly corresponds to TRBD1 (5 bases). Germline lookup yields CDR1 LNHDA and CDR2 SQIVND (reference sequence). The V end was cut by 0 bases, the J end by 8 bases, with 7 bases between. The CDR3 consists of 12 residues. CDR3 coding DNA: TGTGCCAGTAGTATAGACAGGGTCGGCTACACCTTC. This gives the protein CASSIDRVGYTF.

Of note for this clone: Different DNA sequences within this sample yield the same CDR3. V and J are TRBV9 and TRBJ2-5, with 8 nucleotides matching TRBD2. The germline CDR1 and CDR2 sequences are SGDLS and YYNGEE. The CDR3 spans 15 residues. Unmatched junction bases numbered 5, after V lost 3 bases and J lost 1 base. The DNA for the CDR3 is TGTGCCAGCAGCGCCGACGGGGGGGCCCAAGAGACCCAGTACTTC. Its translation is CASSADGGAQETQYF.

The V gene is TRBV28, the J gene TRBJ1-6; D call uncertain. The ends were cut back, 4 bases at V and 0 bases at J, with 10 bases in the middle. Germline lookup yields CDR1 MDHEN and CDR2 SYDVKM. CDR3 size: 16 residues. The CDR3, as DNA: TGTGCCAGCAGTTCAGTCTGGGGCTCCTATAATTCACCCCTCCACTTT. Translated: CASSSVWGSYNSPLHF.

This clone showed up just a few times. V gene TRBV27 combines with J gene TRBJ1-2; possible D gene TRBD1, 6 bases. Per the germline V gene, CDR1 is MNHEY and CDR2 is SMNVEV (reference sequence). The CDR3 consists of 15 residues. The germline V and J ends were trimmed by 5 bases and 8 bases, with 21 bases remaining between them. The CDR3 sequence is CASSPGGPLPIGYTF. The DNA of the CDR3 is TGTGCCAGCAGTCCCGGGGGGCCTCTTCCGATCGGCTACACCTTC.

This chain uses TRBV6-4 with TRBJ1-1, with D unresolved. The germline V gene has CDR1 MRHNA and CDR2 SNTAGT. Trimming stripped 3 bases from V and 1 base from J, with 9 bases between. This CDR3 comprises 14 residues. The CDR3 sequence is CASSDDYRNTEAFF. The CDR3 DNA is TGTGCCAGCAGTGATGACTACAGGAACACTGAAGCTTTCTTT.

The rearrangement links TRBV7-9 to TRBJ2-1; no clear D gene. CDR1 SEHNR and CDR2 FQNEAQ come from the germline V gene (reference sequence). CDR3 size: 13 residues. V was pared by 6 bases and J by 2 bases, with 8 bases between. The CDR3 here is CASREPAYNEQFF. CDR3 nucleotide sequence: TGTGCCAGCAGGGAACCCGCCTACAATGAGCAGTTCTTC.

CDR3 residues: CASSRTGDSNQPQHF. In nucleotides, the CDR3 is TGTGCCAGCAGTAGAACAGGGGATAGCAATCAGCCCCAGCATTTT. This chain connects TRBV7-6 to TRBJ1-5, with 7 bases identical to TRBD1. V was clipped by 6 bases and J by 0 bases; unmatched bases: 5. Germline CDR1 SGHVS, CDR2 FNYEAQ. The length of the CDR3 is 15 residues.

In DNA, the CDR3 is TGCGCCAGCAGCTTGTGGGGGGCAGACACTGAAGCTTTCTTT. Its translation is CASSLWGADTEAFF. The rearrangement links TRBV5-1 to TRBJ1-1; D perhaps matches TRBD1 (6 bases). The germline V gene encodes CDR1 SGHRS and CDR2 YFSETQ. The CDR3 contains 14 residues. V gave up 1 base and J gave up 3 bases, with 10 bases separating them.

This rearrangement joins TRBV30 to TRBJ2-7, with D unclear. CDR1 and CDR2 (germline): GTSNPN, SVGIG (reference sequence). Trimming pared 2 bases from V and 0 bases from J, leaving 11 bases between. CDR3 length: 14 residues. The CDR3 region has the DNA TGTGCCTGGAGTACCCCGGTCTTCTCCTACGAGCAGTACTTC. Translation: CAWSTPVFSYEQYF.

The genes are TRBV29-1 and TRBJ1-2; TRBD1 matches at 10 bases. There are 15 residues in the CDR3. The V segment lost 6 bases and the J segment 4 bases; nucleotides outside the gene matches: 11. Germline-derived CDR1 and CDR2 are SQVTM and ANQGSEA. For the CDR3, the DNA is TGCAGCGTGGGCCCGGACAGGGGGTTAAGCTATGGCTACACCTTC. Encoded protein: CSVGPDRGLSYGYTF.

The chain links TRBV6-1 to TRBJ2-7, with TRBD1 matching over 12 bases. The CDR3 is made up of 14 amino acids. The J segment lost 4 bases and the V segment lost 6 bases, leaving 4 bases of the junction unmatched. CDR1 and CDR2 from the germline V gene are MNHNS and SASEGT. CDR3 in amino acids: CASRGTGGFYEQYF. CDR3 bases: TGTGCCAGCAGGGGGACAGGGGGCTTTTACGAGCAGTACTTC.

About this clone itself: A much bigger clone sits one base away, suggesting this may be a read error. The same CDR3 is also encoded by other DNA sequences in this sample. V gene TRBV6-5 combines with J gene TRBJ2-5; weak D call: TRBD2 (5 bases). CDR1 is MNHEY and CDR2 is SVGAGI in the germline V gene. V shed 8 bases and J shed 5 bases, with 6 bases lying between them. The CDR3 is 10 amino acids. CDR3 amino acids: CASRGETQYF. CDR3 nucleotide sequence: TGTGCCAGCCGCGGGGAGACCCAGTACTTC.

This chain joins TRBV4-3 and TRBJ1-4, with TRBD1 matching 9 bases. Germline trimming cut 0 bases from V and 1 base from J; bases unmatched to any gene: 6. Germline V gives CDR1 LGHNA, CDR2 YSLEER. The CDR3 is 18 amino acids. The CDR3 bases are TGCGCCAGCAGCCAAGAACCGGGACAGGGAGGAACTAATGAAAAACTGTTTTTT. The encoded protein is CASSQEPGQGGTNEKLFF.

The chain employs TRBV5-1 and TRBJ2-3; 7 bases fit TRBD2. Trimming took 5 bases from V and 0 from J; bases not matched to a gene: 6. Germline V gene lookup returns CDR1 SGHRS and CDR2 YFSETQ. The CDR3 contains 15 residues. CDR3 in amino acids: CASSLTSASTDTQYF. The CDR3 DNA reads TGCGCCAGCAGTCTTACTAGCGCGAGCACAGATACGCAGTATTTT.

The rearrangement uses TRBV6-5 and TRBJ2-7, with TRBD2 as a possible D gene (5 bases). Germline V gene sequence: CDR1 MNHEY, CDR2 SVGAGI. The V gene lost 5 bases and the J gene lost 3 bases, with 11 bases spanning the gap. There are 13 residues in the CDR3. Here the CDR3 reads CASSVQRHYEQYF. For the CDR3, the DNA is TGTGCCAGCAGTGTCCAGCGGCACTACGAGCAGTACTTC.

The chain links TRBV18 to TRBJ2-2, with D uncertain. V was shortened by 2 bases and J by 5 bases, with 12 bases between the two germline ends. Germline values: CDR1 KGHSH, CDR2 LQKENI. This CDR3 comprises 15 residues. CDR3 sequence: CASSPKAPFTGELFF. For the CDR3, the DNA is TGTGCCAGCTCACCAAAGGCGCCTTTTACCGGGGAGCTGTTTTTT.

V is TRBV5-1 and J is TRBJ1-3, with D unclear. Germline CDR1 SGHRS, CDR2 YFSETQ. This CDR3 is built from 15 residues. V dropped 5 bases and J dropped 0 bases, with 12 bases sitting between them. CDR3 loop: CASSSDGFSGNTIYF. DNA for the CDR3: TGCGCCAGCAGTTCGGACGGATTCTCTGGAAACACCATATATTTT.

V gene TRBV5-1 combines with J gene TRBJ2-7; D remains unclear. The V end was cut by 6 bases, the J end by 0 bases, with 7 bases between. CDR3 size: 12 residues. Germline CDR1 reads SGHRS; CDR2 reads YFSETQ. DNA of the CDR3: TGCGCCAGCAACGAAAGCTCCTACGAGCAGTACTTC. Translation gives CASNESSYEQYF.

The genes are TRBV27 and TRBJ2-3; 9 bases map to TRBD1. There are 14 residues in the CDR3. Germline V lookup: CDR1 MNHEY, CDR2 SMNVEV (reference sequence). Trimming at V came to 4 bases and at J to 6 bases, leaving 5 bases not matched to a gene. CDR3 loop: CASSSGTGFDTQYF. CDR3 in DNA: TGTGCCAGCAGTTCTGGGACAGGGTTCGATACGCAGTATTTT.

The chain recombines TRBV7-9 with TRBJ1-2, with TRBD1 matching 9 bases. The CDR3 sequence is 15 residues long. CDR1 is SEHNR, CDR2 FQNEAQ, per germline (reference sequence). The ends lost 7 bases at V and 3 bases at J; junction bases unmatched: 9. As DNA, the CDR3 is TGTGCCAGCACGCGAACAGGGGGCGATTACTATGGCTACACCTTC. It is translated as CASTRTGGDYYGYTF.